This paragraph reports one T cell receptor beta chain. The data were taken from a study of T cells in Graves' hyperthyroidism and ophthalmopathy. Patients aged 18 to 65 had newly diagnosed hyperthyroidism that had lasted under 2 months. Exclusions: uncontrolled infection, other autoimmune disease, pregnancy, lactation. This CDR3 is 15 amino acids long. CDR1 is ENHRY, CDR2 SYGVKD, per germline. V dropped 0 bases and J dropped 5 bases, with 11 bases sitting between them. The TCR beta CDR3 regions underwent amplification using RNA transcripts as the source. The HTBI primer set drove a first-round RT-PCR of the TCR CDR3. TCRdb recomputed calls from the multiplex PCR reads with MiXCR, one row per CDR3 protein. The sample shows about 210,000 distinct CDR3 sequences, 17% of them seen only once.

The sequenced sample consisted of blood. The chain combines TRBV10-3 with TRBJ2-4; D unresolved. This receptor was obtained from a man aged 45-65 years with Graves' hyperthyroidism. DNA for the CDR3: TGTGCCATCAGTGAGTCGACTCTCGGACAAAACATTCAGTACTTC. Its protein product is CAISESTLGQNIQYF.